This T cell receptor beta chain appears in the sequencing data of a study of monozygotic twins with inflammatory bowel disease. TCRdb processed the 5' RACE reads again and assigns one entry to each CDR3 protein, with no DNA. The repertoire shows about 210,000 distinct CDR3 sequences; the top ten hold around 1.5%. Germline assignment: CDR1 SGHRS and CDR2 YFSETQ. The CDR3 extends over 17 amino acids. Study observations and caveats: Among twins, concordant and discordant pairs did not differ in repertoire similarity, possibly from limited power. Among IBD patients, fewer clonotypes were shared with others than among healthy twins, especially with disease activity. Inverse Simpson values showed less TCRbeta diversity in IBD patients than in their healthy co-twins.

Details on this clonotype: The target antigen is unknown.

This sequence was found in a human donor with ulcerative colitis or Crohn's disease, or a healthy co-twin of an affected twin (not recorded which). The V gene is TRBV5-1, the J gene TRBJ2-3; absent DNA, TCRdb's TRBD1 call cannot be checked. The sequenced material came from blood. The CDR3 sequence: CASSWGGVPWFADTQYF.